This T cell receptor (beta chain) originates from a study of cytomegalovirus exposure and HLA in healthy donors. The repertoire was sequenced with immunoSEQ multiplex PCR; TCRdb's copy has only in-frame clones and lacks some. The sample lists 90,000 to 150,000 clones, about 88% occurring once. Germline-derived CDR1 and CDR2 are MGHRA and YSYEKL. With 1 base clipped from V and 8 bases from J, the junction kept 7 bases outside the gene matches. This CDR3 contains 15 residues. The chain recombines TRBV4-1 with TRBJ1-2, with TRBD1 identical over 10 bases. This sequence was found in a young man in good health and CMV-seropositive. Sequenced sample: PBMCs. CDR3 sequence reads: CASSQVGQGRRGYTF. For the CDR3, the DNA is TGCGCCAGCAGCCAAGTGGGACAGGGGAGGAGAGGCTACACCTTC.